Listed below are T cell receptor beta chains from one sample, sequenced in a study of blood T cell repertoires in COVID-19. Assay: immunoSEQ multiplex PCR; the TCRdb copy retains only in-frame clones and omits some. The data contain 220,000 or so clones, 82% of them singletons. The sequencing sample was made of peripheral blood. Receptors were obtained from a woman over 75 with COVID-19, enrolled during active disease. Both conserved end residues are part of each CDR3. A D gene is named only where the DNA matches it firmly. Some rows have no size entry. The others give once, few or many, or a class for an expanded clone.

abundance,d_gene,j_gene,len,v_gene,CDR3nt,CDR3aa
-,-,TRBJ1-4,12,TRBV6-2/TRBV6-3,TGTGCCAGCAGTTACCCTCATGAAAAACTGTTTTTT,CASSYPHEKLFF
-,-,TRBJ2-5,11,TRBV5-1,TGCGCCAGCAGCGTTGAGGAGACCCAGTACTTC,CASSVEETQYF
-,TRBD1,TRBJ1-5,14,TRBV28,TGTGCCAGCAGTTCGACAGGGAACTATCAGCCCCAGCATTTT,CASSSTGNYQPQHF
-,-,TRBJ1-2,12,TRBV2,TGTGCCAGCAGTCCCCGGGTGGATGGCTACACCTTC,CASSPRVDGYTF
once,TRBD1,TRBJ2-5,14,TRBV28,TGTGCCAGCAGTTCCATGGGACAGCAAGAGACCCAGTACTTC,CASSSMGQQETQYF
-,TRBD1,TRBJ2-1,15,TRBV10-3,TGTGCCGTCAGCGGCGGGGGACAGGGGGCGGGAGAGCAGTTCTTC,CAVSGGGQGAGEQFF
-,-,TRBJ2-2,16,TRBV5-1,TGCGCCAGCAGCTCCTCCGGGACACAGATGAGAGGGGAGCTGTTTTTT,CASSSSGTQMRGELFF
-,TRBD1,TRBJ1-5,17,TRBV19,TGTGCCAGTAGACCTGGAACAGGGGGCTACGGCAATCAGCCCCAGCATTTT,CASRPGTGGYGNQPQHF
few,-,TRBJ2-1,14,TRBV11-3,TGTGCCAGCAGCTCAGGTATTGGGTTGGATGAGCAGTTCTTC,CASSSGIGLDEQFF
-,TRBD1,TRBJ2-7,14,TRBV2,TGTGCCAGCAAGACCGGGACAGGTTCCTACGAGCAGTACTTC,CASKTGTGSYEQYF
-,-,TRBJ1-4,15,TRBV28,TGTGCCAGCAGCCCCCGATCCGGTGGTAATGAAAAACTGTTTTTT,CASSPRSGGNEKLFF
-,TRBD1,TRBJ2-1,15,TRBV7-3,TGTGCCAGCAGCTTATTGGGACAGGGGGCGAATGAGCAGTTCTTC,CASSLLGQGANEQFF
many,TRBD1,TRBJ1-1,15,TRBV28,TGTGCCAGCAGTTTCCTCGGGACAGGGGTTACTGAAGCTTTCTTT,CASSFLGTGVTEAFF
-,TRBD2,TRBJ2-1,16,TRBV15,TGTGCCACCAGCAGAGATCTCACTAGCGGGACTAATGAGCAGTTCTTC,CATSRDLTSGTNEQFF
-,-,TRBJ1-4,19,TRBV11-2,TGTGCCAGCAGCTTAGCCCTACAGGTGACGGTTGCAACTAATGAAAAACTGTTTTTT,CASSLALQVTVATNEKLFF
-,TRBD2,TRBJ2-2,17,TRBV4-2,TGTGCCAGCAGCCAAGATGCTAGCGGGGGGTTTGGCGGGGAGCTGTTTTTT,CASSQDASGGFGGELFF
few,TRBD1,TRBJ1-3,15,TRBV7-6,TGTGCCAGCAGCCAAAGGGGGCAGGCGGGAAACACCATATATTTT,CASSQRGQAGNTIYF
-,-,TRBJ2-2,15,TRBV19,TGTGCCAGTTCCCGCGGCCAGGGGGGCACCGGGGAGCTGTTTTTT,CASSRGQGGTGELFF
-,-,TRBJ1-5,12,TRBV5-5,TGTGCCAGCAGCTTACAGGATCAGCCCCAGCATTTT,CASSLQDQPQHF
-,TRBD2,TRBJ2-4,17,TRBV6-4,TGTGCCAGCAGTGGCAGGACTAGCGGAGTTCTCAAAAACATTCAGTACTTC,CASSGRTSGVLKNIQYF
-,-,TRBJ1-2,14,TRBV5-1,TGCGCCAGCAGCTTGGCCGGGGGTGAGGATGGCTACACCTTC,CASSLAGGEDGYTF
-,TRBD1,TRBJ1-2,14,TRBV4-1,TGCGCCAGCAGCCATGACAGGGACTTCTATGGCTACACCTTC,CASSHDRDFYGYTF
few,TRBD1,TRBJ1-1,13,TRBV12-3/TRBV12-4,TGTGCGGGGGGGACAGGGAGGGACACTGAAGCTTTCTTT,CAGGTGRDTEAFF
-,TRBD1,TRBJ2-2,17,TRBV4-2,TGTGCCAGCAGCCCACAGGGGGTAGAGTCGAACACCGGGGAGCTGTTTTTT,CASSPQGVESNTGELFF
-,-,TRBJ2-3,14,TRBV18,TGTGCCAGCTCACCGGTGAAGGGGGCAGATACGCAGTATTTT,CASSPVKGADTQYF
-,-,TRBJ1-5,15,TRBV5-1,TGCGCCAGCAGCCGCGACGGTGCGGGCAATCAGCCCCAGCATTTT,CASSRDGAGNQPQHF
few,TRBD1,TRBJ1-1,14,TRBV4-3,TGCGCCAGCAGCCAGACAGGGGGCAACACTGAAGCTTTCTTT,CASSQTGGNTEAFF
-,-,TRBJ1-1,16,TRBV27,TGTGCCAGCAGTTTAGGGGGGGACGGGATAGGGGCTGAAGCTTTCTTT,CASSLGGDGIGAEAFF
-,-,TRBJ1-2,13,TRBV5-1,TGCGCCAGCAGCTTGCCAGATGGCTATGGCTACACCTTC,CASSLPDGYGYTF
-,TRBD2,TRBJ2-3,15,TRBV7-3,TGTGCCAGCAGCTTAACGGGACTAGGAGCAGATACGCAGTATTTT,CASSLTGLGADTQYF
-,-,TRBJ2-1,18,TRBV16,TGTGCCAGCAGCCCTTATCGCCAGCGTTCTCACTCCTACAATGAGCAGTTCTTC,CASSPYRQRSHSYNEQFF
-,-,TRBJ2-2,15,TRBV28,TGTGCCAGCAGTTTTCACTCTGGAGGGACCGGGGAGCTGTTTTTT,CASSFHSGGTGELFF
-,-,TRBJ2-3,15,TRBV5-1,TGCGCCAGCAGCTTGCCAGGGGCCGACACAGATACGCAGTATTTT,CASSLPGADTDTQYF
few,TRBD1,TRBJ1-2,15,TRBV14,TGTGCCAGCAGCCTAAACAGGGGGCATAACTATGGCTACACCTTC,CASSLNRGHNYGYTF
-,TRBD1,TRBJ1-2,14,TRBV19,TGTGCCAGTACCCCGACAGGGCCCTTGAGCGGCTACACCTTC,CASTPTGPLSGYTF
-,-,TRBJ1-1,18,TRBV5-5,TGTGCCAGCAGCTTTAGTGTTCCCTTCCAACCAATGAACACTGAAGCTTTCTTT,CASSFSVPFQPMNTEAFF
-,-,TRBJ2-7,15,TRBV19,TGTGCCAGTACCCCAGGGATCTCAAGCTCCTACGAGCAGTACTTC,CASTPGISSSYEQYF
-,TRBD2,TRBJ2-3,16,TRBV5-4,TGTGCCAGCAGCTTAGGTTCAGGGTCTAGCGGGAGAGCGCAGTATTTT,CASSLGSGSSGRAQYF
-,TRBD2,TRBJ2-5,13,TRBV2,TGTGCCAGCAGCACTAGCGGCCAAGAGACCCAGTACTTC,CASSTSGQETQYF
-,-,TRBJ2-7,13,TRBV5-4,TGTGCCAGCAGCTCACAGGGTTCCCACGAGCAGTACTTC,CASSSQGSHEQYF
once,-,TRBJ2-3,14,TRBV11-3,TGTGCCAGCAGCTCGCCTCTGGAGGCAGATACGCAGTATTTT,CASSSPLEADTQYF
-,TRBD1,TRBJ1-5,16,TRBV5-1,TGCGCCAGCAGCCCTTCCGGGACAGGGAGTGGGCAGCCCCAGCATTTT,CASSPSGTGSGQPQHF
once,-,TRBJ1-1,13,TRBV2,TGTGCCAGCAGTGAGGGAGGGAACACTGAAGCTTTCTTT,CASSEGGNTEAFF
once,-,TRBJ1-2,12,TRBV7-9,TGTGCCAGCAGCTCAGGGAACTATGGCTACACCTTC,CASSSGNYGYTF